This T cell receptor beta chain was sequenced in a study of shared clonotypes between healthy human individuals. Note on this clone: Its specificity is unknown.

This CDR3 spans 15 amino acids. Trimming pared 0 bases from V and 1 base from J, leaving 9 bases between. In germline, CDR1 is SGDLS, CDR2 YYNGEE. The study, taken as a whole, reports: An expected dependence of interdonor clonotype sharing on sequencing depth was noted. Roughly 5% of naive CD4 clonotypes were common to a handful of donors.

TCRdb's copy holds only in-frame clones and misses some; the assay was immunoSEQ multiplex PCR. Of 550,000 to 700,000 clones listed, roughly 72% were seen once; the top ten hold around 2%. The chain is built from TRBV9 and TRBJ2-3; D not resolved. The source material was memory CD4+ T cells sorted from blood. Subset given: CD45RA-negative fraction. This clonotype was obtained from a woman aged 25-40 years in good health. The CDR3, as DNA: TGTGCCAGCAGCGTAGGCGCAGGACGCACAGATACGCAGTATTTT. Translating gives CASSVGAGRTDTQYF.